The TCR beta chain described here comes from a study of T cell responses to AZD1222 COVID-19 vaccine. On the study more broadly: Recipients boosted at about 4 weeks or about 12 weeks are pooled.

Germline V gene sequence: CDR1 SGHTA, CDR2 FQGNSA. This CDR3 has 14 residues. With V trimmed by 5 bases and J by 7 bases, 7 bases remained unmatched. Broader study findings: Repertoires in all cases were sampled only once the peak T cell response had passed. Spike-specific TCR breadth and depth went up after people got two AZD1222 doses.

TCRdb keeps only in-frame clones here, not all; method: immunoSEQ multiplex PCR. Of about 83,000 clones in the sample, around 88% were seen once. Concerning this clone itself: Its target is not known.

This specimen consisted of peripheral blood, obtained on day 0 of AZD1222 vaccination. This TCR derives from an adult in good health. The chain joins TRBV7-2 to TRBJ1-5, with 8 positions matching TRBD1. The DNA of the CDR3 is TGTGCCAGCAGCCCCAGGACAGGGCACCAGCCCCAGCATTTT. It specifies CASSPRTGHQPQHF.